This T cell receptor (beta chain) was profiled in a study of regulatory T cells in long-lasting Graves disease. Study-wide findings and caveats: Shared public clonotypes totalled approximately 3,000 in persistent patients, compared with over 800 in new patients. TRBV28 was favored in persistent disease, as were TRBJ1-2 and TRBJ2-5.

The time point: persistent/refractory GD, antithyroid drugs over 5 years with positive TRAb. The TCR library used RNA extracted from PBMCs. Trimming pared 1 base from V and 4 bases from J, leaving 5 bases between. The CDR3 runs to 13 residues. CDR1 and CDR2 from the germline V gene are WSHSY and SAAADI. Arm-PCR of CDR3 regions with iRepertoire HTBI primers generated TCR beta libraries. Original data processing: Samples revealed 62 TRBV and over twelve TRBJ segments. Using its own MiXCR run on the multiplex PCR reads, TCRdb lists one record per CDR3 protein. For this entry, the V and J calls and clone size follow TCRdb and not the study's own pipeline. The profile covers fewer than 450,000 distinct CDR3 sequences, with around 24% appearing a single time and roughly 28% taken by the ten largest. This clonotype has at least ten counts. Its antigen is as yet unknown.

The clonotype originates from a female donor with Graves disease. The V call is TRBV10-2, the J call TRBJ1-5; TRBD1 might be the D (5 bases). Specimen: peripheral blood mononuclear cells (PBMCs), collected when the disease was refractory, from a patient treated with antithyroid drugs. This CDR3 reads CASSEWGNQPQHF. Written as DNA, the CDR3 is TGCGCCAGCAGTGAGTGGGGGAATCAGCCCCAGCATTTT.